This TCR beta chain was sequenced for a study of cytomegalovirus exposure and HLA in healthy donors (dated by TCRdb to 2015 to 2018). About the full investigation: An earlier analysis of 587 of the donors reported approximately 300 Gb of sequence data and 95 million to 130 million unique TCR beta sequences obtained from some 170 million T cells. The aim of the study was to test whether cataloging public T cell receptors could identify signatures of past pathogen exposure. Alongside the repertoire data, information on donor age, sex, ethnicity and CMV serostatus was compiled. Of the approximately 400 genotyped donors, roughly 76% were placed in the genetic ancestry cluster associated with self-reported Caucasian donors. A handful of DR-DQ haplotypes were handled as single units for association and clustering because linkage in the cohort was strong. On average, roughly 250,000 unique TCR beta nucleotide sequences were sequenced per donor among about 400 genotyped donors of the cohort, with roughly 18% of those sequences being non-productive. A later genetic analysis used genome-wide SNP genotypes for 398 of the 666 donors, treating that subset as a discovery cohort. HLA typing covered class I and class II loci at four-digit resolution. High-throughput TCR immunosequencing, statistical association of individual TCRs with disease status, and machine learning were combined to predict cytomegalovirus infection status. The number of typed donors differed by locus: 629-630 for A, B, C, DRB1 and DQB1; some 500 for DQA1; about 600 for DPA1; and about 450 for DPB1. An earlier analysis of roughly 600 of the donors used high-throughput TCR beta sequencing to judge whether each TCR beta V gene segment behaved as functional or pseudogenic. Every repertoire in the discovery cohort had been generated on one and the same sequencing platform. About 280 gigabases of sequencing data and about 92 million unique TCR sequences made up an early release that covered 500 to 650 HLA-typed donors. In the later analysis, no new phenotypic data were used to find candidate immune exposures; instead, reliance was placed on TCR beta sequences and their occurrence across donors. In a later analysis, previously published TCR beta repertoires from 600 to 850 donors were re-analyzed and high-resolution HLA genotyping was added so that TCR occurrence patterns could be studied. Using immunosequencing, the study profiled T cell repertoires from around 670 subjects and related those repertoires to cytomegalovirus serostatus. Besides the first cohort of 500 to 700 subjects, a separate validation cohort made up of roughly 120 different subjects was used.

As for this clone: No cognate antigen has been identified for it. Base qualities are not provided; no much larger clone lies one nucleotide away.

The cohort comprised 550 to 700 healthy bone marrow donors. At the time of sampling, all cohort members were nominally healthy, though unrecorded immune exposures were likely present. The donor tested CMV seronegative and was one of the 352 seronegative cohort members. Each donor provided a peripheral blood sample, and peripheral blood mononuclear cells were used for TCR beta sequencing. The Qiagen DNeasy Blood Extraction Kit was used to extract genomic DNA from the blood cell samples. On the study overall, not on this receptor specifically: In an earlier analysis of approximately 590 of the donors, most TCR beta V segments were observed in productive rearrangements about 90% or about 30% of the time, broadly matching IMGT annotations. At a false discovery rate of 0.05, a later analysis linked about 16,000 TCR beta sequences to specific HLA alleles. The authors suggested that the approach could potentially be generalized to other disease states and immunological phenotypes. Because counts were too low, about 15 rarely observed V segments, including chromosome 9 orphons, were left out of the earlier analysis of a few hundred of the donors. Several of the top co-occurrence clusters appeared to be linked to parvovirus B19, influenza, CMV and Epstein-Barr virus, according to a later analysis. A later genetic analysis associated a missense DCLRE1C variant with V-gene and J-gene trimming of TCR beta chains, and an independent cohort replicated the association. Because HLA typing was unavailable for some donors at each locus, only the typed subset was used in association tests. Cytomegalovirus status was reported to be diagnosed by the classifier with high specificity and sensitivity in both the original and validation cohorts. According to a later genetic analysis, donors in an Asian-associated ancestry cluster had fewer N-insertions in productive TCRs than the approximately 700-donor mean. The study gave a list of over 150 TCR beta chains associated with cytomegalovirus. Correlated functional status among segregating V segments might reflect linkage disequilibrium, but an unknown experimental factor could not be ruled out. Most TCR sequences were seen in very few donors, while some public TCRs were found in many individuals. In this cohort, only TCR beta chains were sequenced, and detectable features were limited by the absence of alpha or paired-chain data. Because the 87-base-pair reads could not distinguish some IMGT-functional V segments, including TRBV6-2 and TRBV6-3, those segments were excluded. A later analysis found that most CMV-associated TCR beta chains appeared HLA-restricted, with HLA associations seemingly driven largely by CMV exposure. Strong co-occurrence of HLA alleles, especially DR and DQ, made assigning TCR associations to individual alleles difficult. According to a later analysis, TCR association rates differed among HLA loci, with DRB1 alleles showing the most associated TCRs and HLA-C alleles showing the fewest. The presence/absence analyses assumed that sequencing depth was roughly uniform across donors, and that assumption may not be true. CMV serostatus was the only immune exposure information available for the cohort. The sequencing pipeline was judged likely to have produced a cluster of highly shared sequence variants as a technical artifact. Compared with equally common non-associated chains, HLA-associated TCR beta chains in a later analysis were more clonally expanded and had lower generation probabilities. A further reported finding was that TCR beta sequences accurately predicted the HLA-A and HLA-B alleles for most subjects in the first cohort. In vitro tests confirmed that a few of the cytomegalovirus-associated TCR beta chains recognize cytomegalovirus antigens.

Libraries were built with the immunoSEQ multiplex PCR assay. The multiplex PCR relied on a mix of 60 forward primers for TCR Vbeta segments and 13 reverse primers for TCR Jbeta segments. A multiplex PCR assay on genomic DNA amplified the CDR3 region of rearranged TCR beta genes. On the Illumina HiSeq System, the amplified TCR beta libraries were sequenced as 87-base-pair reads. In the authors' own workflow: A later analysis counted around 72 million unique TCR beta chains across the roughly 700 repertoires, and 9 million to 14 million of these chains were shared by at least two donors. Raw reads were error-corrected and collapsed into unique sequences with a nearest-neighbor algorithm that merged closely related sequences to remove PCR and sequencing errors. To assign V, D and J gene segments, CDR3 sequences were aligned to IMGT reference sequences. Each retained sequence needed at least a six-nucleotide match to both a V gene segment and a J gene segment. Rearrangements were called productive when the CDR3 lacked stop codons and stayed in frame with V and J; all others were non-productive. Following IMGT convention, CDR3 was defined as the stretch from the second conserved V-encoded cysteine to the conserved J-encoded phenylalanine. The earlier analysis of fewer than 750 of the donors excluded sequences that lacked an unambiguous match to a single V gene segment. In an earlier analysis of almost 600 of the donors, a V segment was called functional when productive rearrangements were above 56.7%, and segregating when the standard deviation between donors exceeded 5%. A statistical classification framework was built to diagnose cytomegalovirus status from the catalog of TCR beta chain sequences. In a later analysis, TCR nucleotide sequences were compared against IMGT/GENE-DB human TR gene sequences so that V and J genes could be assigned. In a later analysis, CDR3 sequences and most-parsimonious VDJ recombination scenarios were assigned using the TCRdist pipeline. In a later analysis, every TCR beta chain was defined by the combination of its CDR3 amino acid sequence and its V-gene family, and reads without a unique V-gene family were dropped. A later analysis removed roughly 590 highly shared, low-generation-probability nucleotide sequences to deal with suspected cross-contamination and a sequencing artifact. In a later analysis, a clonal expansion index for each public chain was calculated from normalized within-repertoire ranks of inferred template counts. Generation probabilities in a later analysis came from a VDJ recombination model fitted to out-of-frame rearrangements, and those results were checked against IGoR. In a later analysis, TCR-TCR, TCR-HLA and TCR-CMV co-occurrence was scored with hypergeometric tests, and a repertoire-size bias correction was applied to TCR pairs. To estimate false discovery rates, a later analysis permuted the HLA or CMV assignments 20 times. In a later analysis, co-occurring TCRs were grouped with DBSCAN, and TCRdist sequence similarity was added when clustering was performed within HLA-allele-positive subsets. For co-occurrence clustering, repertoires with fewer than 30,000 or more than 120,000 public chains were excluded, along with five or six repertoires with anomalous nucleotide sharing. This immuneACCESS table, as held by TCRdb, lists in-frame sequences with V and J called but not all clones. Of the missing ones, under half trace to an unresolved V gene in checked studies; the others have no known cause. That table is the source of V, J and clone size, and D and trimming were worked out from the DNA. The sample table shows 200,000 or so clones, and roughly 90% are seen once. The top ten hold around 0.21% of the sample.

V is cut by 4 bases and J by 5 bases, and the space between the germline ends is 18 bases. The CDR3 measures 15 amino acids from cysteine to phenylalanine. Only CDR3 DNA is held: 45 bases, read in frame from base 1. The germline V gene sets CDR1 to SQVTM and CDR2 to ANQGSEA. This TCR derives from a girl under three years old in good health and CMV-seronegative. The specimen sequenced was PBMCs. This chain is built from TRBV29-1 and TRBJ2-1; the best D guess is TRBD1, with 7 bases matching. The CDR3 in this case is CSVAGGPPPNNEQFF. The sequence in DNA is TGCAGCGTTGCAGGGGGGCCTCCCCCCAACAATGAGCAGTTCTTC.